One and the same sample provided the 28 T cell receptor beta chains below, sequenced in a study of blood T cell repertoires in COVID-19. Profiling relied on immunoSEQ multiplex PCR, and the TCRdb table lists in-frame clones only, not all of them. The table shows roughly 180,000 clones, with about 85% occurring only once. Sample: peripheral blood. The receptors come from a man older than 75 with COVID-19, enrolled during active disease.

The gene calls are TRBV6-5 and TRBJ1-4, with 8 bases identical to TRBD1. The CDR3 runs to 14 residues. The V gene's germline CDR1 is MNHEY and CDR2 SVGAGI. J was trimmed by 8 bases and V by 6 bases; bases with no gene match: 8. CDR3 DNA sequence: TGTGCCAGCAGAAGGACAGGGCCGGGGGAAAAACTGTTTTTT. As protein: CASRRTGPGEKLFF.

This clone was seen just once. The chain links TRBV5-6 to TRBJ2-3, with D perhaps TRBD1 (6 bases). The CDR3 is made up of 16 amino acids. Trimming left V 4 bases short and J 1 base short, with 16 bases between. In germline, CDR1 is SGHDT, CDR2 YYEEEE. CDR3 coding DNA: TGTGCCAGCAGCCCACCAGGGGTCTTAGGCACAGATACGCAGTATTTT. It specifies CASSPPGVLGTDTQYF.

The chain combines TRBV18 with TRBJ1-2; no definite D call. The CDR3 covers 13 residues. Germline V gene lookup returns CDR1 KGHSH and CDR2 LQKENI. The V end lost 2 bases, the J end lost 3 bases, and 7 bases lay between the germline ends. The CDR3 sequence: CASSPTGDYGYTF. The CDR3 bases are TGTGCCAGCTCACCAACCGGGGACTATGGCTACACCTTC. The full variable domain, in which reference TRBV18 and TRBJ1-2 provide the parts outside the CDR3, is NAGVMQNPRHLVRRRGQEARLRCSPMKGHSHVYWYRQLPEEGLKFMVYLQKENIIDESGMPKERFSAEFPKEGPSILRIQQVVRGDSAAYFCASSPTGDYGYTFGSGTRLTVV.

The V call is TRBV2, the J call TRBJ1-4, with D perhaps matching TRBD1 (5 bases). The V gene's germline CDR1 is SNHLY and CDR2 FYNNEI. V was pared by 5 bases and J by 8 bases, with 15 bases between. The CDR3 consists of 14 residues. The CDR3 reads CASSMSGLEEKLFF. The CDR3 DNA is TGTGCCAGCAGTATGTCAGGGCTCGAAGAAAAACTGTTTTTT.

V gene TRBV19 combines with J gene TRBJ1-4; D is unclear. In germline, CDR1 is LNHDA, CDR2 SQIVND (reference sequence). The CDR3 loop spans 15 amino acids. V was cut by 4 bases and J by 4 bases, with 13 bases left in between. The DNA of the CDR3 is TGTGCCAGTAGTAAGGCACCTCGGGGTAATGAAAAACTGTTTTTT. Amino acid sequence: CASSKAPRGNEKLFF. Based on the CDR3 plus reference TRBV19 and TRBJ1-4, the full variable domain is DGGITQSPKYLFRKEGQNVTLSCEQNLNHDAMYWYRQDPGQGLRLIYYSQIVNDFQKGDIAEGYSVSREKKESFPLTVTSAQKNPTAFYLCASSKAPRGNEKLFFGSGTQLSVL.

The V gene is TRBV7-9, the J gene TRBJ2-5; 8 bases map to TRBD2. CDR1 is SEHNR and CDR2 is FQNEAQ in the germline V gene (reference sequence). The CDR3 covers 14 residues. Unmatched junction bases numbered 2, after V lost 1 base and J lost 4 bases. The CDR3 spells CASSLVAGGETQYF. CDR3 DNA sequence: TGTGCCAGCAGCTTAGTGGCGGGGGGAGAGACCCAGTACTTC. Combining the CDR3 with reference TRBV7-9 and TRBJ2-5 gives the whole variable domain DTGVSQNPRHKITKRGQNVTFRCDPISEHNRLYWYRQTLGQGPEFLTYFQNEAQLEKSRLLSDRFSAERPKGSFSTLEIQRTEQGDSAMYLCASSLVAGGETQYFGPGTRLLVL.

The chain recombines TRBV4-3 with TRBJ2-5; the D gene is possibly TRBD2 (5 bases). The CDR3 contains 14 residues. With 0 bases removed from V and 4 bases from J, the gap between germline ends came to 9 bases. Germline values: CDR1 LGHNA, CDR2 YSLEER. The CDR3 DNA reads TGCGCCAGCAGCCAAGATAACGGAGGAGAGACCCAGTACTTC. It encodes CASSQDNGGETQYF.

This rearrangement joins TRBV4-3 to TRBJ2-3; the match to TRBD2 covers 15 bases. The CDR3 contains 19 residues. With V trimmed by 0 bases and J by 3 bases, 7 bases remained unmatched. Looked up from germline, CDR1 is LGHNA and CDR2 is YSLEER. The DNA of the CDR3 is TGCGCCAGCAGCCAAGACGGGACTAGCGGGGGGCAGAGAACAGATACGCAGTATTTT. It translates to CASSQDGTSGGQRTDTQYF.

The V call is TRBV10-3, the J call TRBJ1-6, with TRBD1 as a possible D gene (6 bases). This CDR3 region has 15 residues. V gave up 1 base and J gave up 5 bases, with 9 bases separating them. Germline values: CDR1 ENHRY, CDR2 SYGVKD. CDR3 region: CAISEFQGHNSPLHF. In DNA, the CDR3 is TGTGCCATCAGTGAGTTTCAGGGGCATAATTCACCCCTCCACTTT.

V gene TRBV4-1 combines with J gene TRBJ2-7, with 9 bases matching TRBD2. The V segment lost 3 bases and the J segment 2 bases; nucleotides outside the gene matches: 5. In germline, CDR1 is MGHRA, CDR2 YSYEKL. The CDR3 length is 15 residues. CDR3 DNA sequence: TGCGCCAGCAGCCAGGAGCGGGGGGCCGCCTACGAGCAGTACTTC. Translation: CASSQERGAAYEQYF.

J is TRBJ2-1 and V is TRBV7-2, with TRBD1 matching over 7 bases. CDR3 length equals 13 residues. The germline V gene encodes CDR1 SGHTA and CDR2 FQGNSA. J gave up 12 bases and V 1 base, and 6 bases lay outside the gene matches. The CDR3 region has the DNA TGTGCCAGCAGCTTAGAAGGACAGGCGGTGCAGTTCTTC. Translation gives CASSLEGQAVQFF.

V gene TRBV7-9 combines with J gene TRBJ2-7; D is possibly TRBD2 (6 bases). This CDR3 is built from 13 residues. With 0 bases removed from V and 4 bases from J, the gap between germline ends came to 7 bases. Germline V gene data show CDR1 as SEHNR and CDR2 as FQNEAQ (reference sequence). The CDR3 DNA reads as TGTGCCAGCAGCTTAGCGCGGGAATACGAGCAGTACTTC. As protein: CASSLAREYEQYF.

The chain combines TRBV19 with TRBJ1-4; D perhaps matches TRBD1 (5 bases). Looked up from germline, CDR1 is LNHDA and CDR2 is SQIVND (reference sequence). The CDR3 is 16 amino acids. V lost 5 bases and J lost 1, with 14 bases in between. CDR3 DNA: TGTGCCAGTAGTGGATTTAGGAGGGGAACTAATGAAAAACTGTTTTTT. Translation gives CASSGFRRGTNEKLFF. Variable domain in full (rest from reference TRBV19 and TRBJ1-4): DGGITQSPKYLFRKEGQNVTLSCEQNLNHDAMYWYRQDPGQGLRLIYYSQIVNDFQKGDIAEGYSVSREKKESFPLTVTSAQKNPTAFYLCASSGFRRGTNEKLFFGSGTQLSVL.

The genes are TRBV5-1 and TRBJ1-4; TRBD1 aligns across 9 bases. Trimming removed 0 bases from V and 2 bases from J; junction bases left unmatched: 5. Per germline, CDR1 SGHRS and CDR2 YFSETQ. The CDR3 totals 17 residues. The CDR3: CASSLAETGGTNEKLFF. The CDR3 DNA sequence: TGCGCCAGCAGCTTGGCCGAGACAGGGGGGACTAATGAAAAACTGTTTTTT.

This clone was counted a few times. The gene calls are TRBV6-5 and TRBJ1-1; D possibly corresponds to TRBD1 (5 bases). The germline V gene encodes CDR1 MNHEY and CDR2 SVGAGI. CDR3 length: 14 residues. The germline V and J ends were trimmed by 6 bases and 5 bases, with 16 bases remaining between them. The CDR3 region is CASRVDPRGTEAFF. As DNA, the CDR3 is TGTGCCAGCAGAGTGGACCCCCGGGGGACTGAAGCTTTCTTT.

This clone was seen once. This rearrangement joins TRBV6-2 or TRBV6-3 to TRBJ1-5; possibly TRBD1 for D (5 bases). The ends were cut back, 5 bases at V and 2 bases at J, with 19 bases in the middle. CDR3 length equals 17 residues. Per germline, CDR1 MNHEY and CDR2 SVGEGT. The CDR3 DNA follows: TGTGCCAGCAGTCCCTCTGGGGGGGGATTTGGCAATCAGCCCCAGCATTTT. This encodes CASSPSGGGFGNQPQHF.

The genes are TRBV19 and TRBJ1-1; TRBD1 matches 7 bases. Per the germline V gene, CDR1 is LNHDA and CDR2 is SQIVND (reference sequence). J gave up 5 bases and V 9 bases, and 18 bases lay outside the gene matches. The CDR3 has 16 amino acids. CDR3 sequence reads: CASSGLRSGGGTEAFF. In DNA form, the CDR3 reads TGTGCCAGCTCCGGCCTACGATCAGGGGGTGGGACTGAAGCTTTCTTT.

The V call is TRBV10-2, the J call TRBJ1-4; TRBD1 is a possible D gene (5 bases). The length of the CDR3 is 15 residues. Germline CDR1 reads WSHSY; CDR2 reads SAAADI. V was trimmed by 6 bases and J by 8 bases, leaving 19 bases between them. The chain's CDR3 is CASRDTGPTGEKLFF. The CDR3, as DNA: TGCGCCAGCAGGGATACAGGTCCGACTGGAGAAAAACTGTTTTTT.

The chain combines TRBV5-8 with TRBJ1-4; D remains ambiguous. CDR1 SGHTS and CDR2 YDEGEE come from the germline V gene. This CDR3 region has 14 residues. V lost 2 bases, J lost 6 bases, and 11 bases lay in between. In DNA form, the CDR3 reads TGTGCCAGCAGCTTATGGCTAGTGGATGAAAAACTGTTTTTT. Encoded protein: CASSLWLVDEKLFF.

This clone was counted only a few times. As DNA, the CDR3 is TGTGCCAGTAGTCCACCACTGGGACAGTCCGAGAACACTGAAGCTTTCTTT. It encodes CASSPPLGQSENTEAFF. The chain carries TRBV19 and TRBJ1-1, with 7 bases that match TRBD1. Germline V lookup: CDR1 LNHDA, CDR2 SQIVND (reference sequence). V lost 5 bases to trimming and J lost 1 base; unmatched junction nucleotides: 13. This CDR3 is built from 17 residues. Drawing the rest from reference TRBV19 and TRBJ1-1, the complete variable domain is DGGITQSPKYLFRKEGQNVTLSCEQNLNHDAMYWYRQDPGQGLRLIYYSQIVNDFQKGDIAEGYSVSREKKESFPLTVTSAQKNPTAFYLCASSPPLGQSENTEAFFGQGTRLTVV.

This rearrangement joins TRBV5-1 to TRBJ1-3; D unclear. Germline values: CDR1 SGHRS, CDR2 YFSETQ. Between the trimmed V and J ends, which lost 0 bases and 0 bases, there was a span of 16 bases. This CDR3 region has 18 residues. CDR3 protein: CASSLGGRPWNSGNTIYF. The DNA of the CDR3 is TGCGCCAGCAGCTTGGGAGGGAGACCTTGGAACTCTGGAAACACCATATATTTT. Full variable domain (outside the CDR3, taken from reference TRBV5-1 and TRBJ1-3): KAGVTQTPRYLIKTRGQQVTLSCSPISGHRSVSWYQQTPGQGLQFLFEYFSETQRNKGNFPGRFSGRQFSNSRSEMNVSTLELGDSALYLCASSLGGRPWNSGNTIYFGEGSWLTVV.

The chain carries TRBV10-3 and TRBJ1-4; 7 positions match TRBD1. V shed 3 bases and J 5 bases; nucleotides not matched to a gene: 6. CDR1 is ENHRY, CDR2 SYGVKD, per germline. The CDR3 covers 15 residues. The CDR3 DNA reads TGTGCCATCAGTGACCGCAAGGGGGCAAATGAAAAACTGTTTTTT. This encodes CAISDRKGANEKLFF.

V and J are TRBV6-5 and TRBJ2-1; D might be TRBD2 (6 bases). The CDR3 loop spans 15 amino acids. V was shortened by 7 bases and J by 0 bases, with 13 bases between the two germline ends. The germline gives CDR1 MNHEY, CDR2 SVGAGI. CDR3 amino acids: CASTQAGSSYNEQFF. The CDR3 DNA is TGTGCCAGCACCCAAGCGGGTTCCTCCTACAATGAGCAGTTCTTC.

The rearrangement joins TRBV5-5 to TRBJ2-5; 7 bases agree with TRBD2. CDR1 is SGHKS, CDR2 YYEKEE, per germline (reference sequence). After removal of 4 bases from V and 5 bases from J, the junction contained 8 bases not matched to a gene. This CDR3 has 14 amino acids. The CDR3 loop is CASSAVDGGETQYF. In DNA form, the CDR3 reads TGTGCCAGCAGCGCGGTCGACGGGGGGGAGACCCAGTACTTC.

This chain connects TRBV4-1 to TRBJ1-4; TRBD1 agrees at 10 bases. The CDR3 totals 16 residues. The junction had 5 bases not matched to a gene; V was cut back by 0 bases and J by 7 bases. Germline V gene data show CDR1 as MGHRA and CDR2 as YSYEKL. The CDR3 here is CASSQDPGQGSEKLFF. CDR3 in DNA: TGCGCCAGCAGCCAAGACCCGGGACAGGGGTCTGAAAAACTGTTTTTT.

The rearrangement joins TRBV6-1 to TRBJ1-4, with D unclear. V was clipped by 2 bases and J by 7 bases, with 11 bases between them. The CDR3 extends over 14 amino acids. Germline values: CDR1 MNHNS, CDR2 SASEGT. CDR3 in amino acids: CASSEWVGGEKLFF. The CDR3 DNA reads TGTGCCAGCAGTGAATGGGTAGGCGGTGAAAAACTGTTTTTT.

V gene TRBV7-9 combines with J gene TRBJ1-1; possibly TRBD1 for D (5 bases). This CDR3 is built from 12 residues. The germline gives CDR1 SEHNR, CDR2 FQNEAQ (reference sequence). Trimming took 1 base from V and 7 from J, leaving 7 bases between them. This chain's CDR3 is CASSLGGDEAFF. CDR3 DNA sequence: TGTGCCAGCAGCTTAGGGGGGGATGAAGCTTTCTTT.

In its sample, this clone was seen once. The chain recombines TRBV7-2 with TRBJ1-1; D possibly corresponds to TRBD1 (6 bases). This CDR3 region has 14 residues. Trimming left V 3 bases short and J 0 bases short, with 8 bases between. Germline CDR1 SGHTA, CDR2 FQGNSA. CDR3 loop: CASSFDRLNTEAFF. The CDR3 region has the DNA TGTGCCAGCAGCTTTGACAGGCTGAACACTGAAGCTTTCTTT.